This section outlines one TCR beta chain sequence together with its context. This sample was included in a study of blood T cell repertoires in COVID-19. As handled by the study authors: Using reference gene primer amplification, nucleated cell counts were estimated. The data were produced by immunoSEQ multiplex PCR, yet TCRdb's version contains in-frame clones alone and is incomplete. Clonal size and the V and J genes are those of that table, whereas D and trimming came from the DNA. The sample shows about 250,000 clones, about 91% of them seen only once. The V and J ends lost 5 bases and 4 bases, in that order; junction bases with no gene match: 6. Germline V gene data show CDR1 as SGHNT and CDR2 as YENEEA. The CDR3 has 14 amino acids. Recruits, aged about 18 to 90 years, lived in about two dozen US areas. Clinical history as reported by participants underpinned cohort assignment.

The rearrangement uses TRBV11-3 and TRBJ1-1; TRBD1 aligns across 8 bases. This TCR came from a woman under 40 with acute COVID-19. Sequencing used PBMCs or T cells enriched from blood (not recorded which). In DNA form, the CDR3 reads TGTGCCAGCAGCCAAGGACAGGGTAGCACTGAAGCTTTCTTT. It is translated as CASSQGQGSTEAFF.